Described below is a single TCR beta chain sequence and its context. The antigen is unknown. The PCR had 60 Vbeta and 13 Jbeta primers. The protocol was immunoSEQ multiplex PCR, while the TCRdb copy is restricted to in-frame clones and leaves out a portion. The sample records approximately 92,000 clones, 69% being singletons. Trimming left V 4 bases short and J 8 bases short, with 8 bases between. There are 12 residues in the CDR3. The germline gives CDR1 KGHSH, CDR2 LQKENI. These data originate in a study of cytomegalovirus exposure and HLA in healthy donors. Study observations and caveats: An analysis done earlier found most TCR beta V segments productive about 90% or about 30% of the time. A later analysis linked a missense DCLRE1C variant to TCR beta V- and J-gene trimming.

The sequence was obtained from a man in his fifties in good health and CMV-seronegative. The J gene is TRBJ1-4, the V gene TRBV18, with D possibly matching TRBD1 (5 bases). The sample taken for sequencing was PBMCs. The CDR3 DNA follows: TGTGCCAGCTCACAGACAGAAGAAAAACTGTTTTTT. Residues: CASSQTEEKLFF. Full variable domain (outside the CDR3, taken from reference TRBV18 and TRBJ1-4): NAGVMQNPRHLVRRRGQEARLRCSPMKGHSHVYWYRQLPEEGLKFMVYLQKENIIDESGMPKERFSAEFPKEGPSILRIQQVVRGDSAAYFCASSQTEEKLFFGSGTQLSVL.